These 23 T cell receptor beta chains came from one sample sequenced in a study of shared clonotypes between healthy human individuals. Here immunoSEQ multiplex PCR was the method, and the copy in TCRdb shows in-frame clones only, minus some. The data contain approximately 2.5 million clones, roughly nine tenths of them seen just once; the ten biggest clones take up over 0.12%. Sequenced sample: naive CD4+ T cells sorted from blood. Subset indicated: CD45RA+ positively selected. The receptors stem from a man between 18 and 35 years old in good health.

V gene TRBV6-6 combines with J gene TRBJ2-7; D unresolved. Germline V gives CDR1 MNHNY, CDR2 SVGAGI (reference sequence). V was pared by 5 bases and J by 3 bases, with 17 bases between. The CDR3 is made up of 15 amino acids. As DNA, the CDR3 is TGTGCCAGCAGTGACGTCCGGGTCACCCTCTACGAGCAGTACTTC. This gives the protein CASSDVRVTLYEQYF.

This rearrangement joins TRBV6-6 to TRBJ1-1; 9 bases align to TRBD1. CDR1 is MNHNY, CDR2 SVGAGI, per germline (reference sequence). The CDR3 length is 11 residues. The V and J ends lost 9 bases and 10 bases, in that order; junction bases with no gene match: 6. In nucleotides, the CDR3 is TGTGCCAGTCTCCGGGACAGGGTAGCTTTCTTT. Protein: CASLRDRVAFF.

The chain links TRBV18 to TRBJ2-3; 13 bases align to TRBD2. V lost 2 bases to trimming and J lost 5 bases; unmatched junction nucleotides: 4. Germline V gene sequence: CDR1 KGHSH, CDR2 LQKENI. The length of the CDR3 is 16 residues. The CDR3 DNA follows: TGTGCCAGCTCACCAACTAGCGGGGGGGCCGTAGATACGCAGTATTTT. As protein: CASSPTSGGAVDTQYF.

J is TRBJ2-5 and V is TRBV6-1, with a weak D call TRBD1 (6 bases). V dropped 7 bases and J dropped 2 bases, with 17 bases sitting between them. This CDR3 is built from 15 residues. Germline V lookup: CDR1 MNHNS, CDR2 SASEGT. CDR3 sequence (DNA): TGTGCCAGCAAACACAGGGTCCTGGGGCAAGAGACCCAGTACTTC. Residues: CASKHRVLGQETQYF.

This clone came up once. The chain employs TRBV5-1 and TRBJ1-4; TRBD1 matches 7 bases. With V trimmed by 0 bases and J by 4 bases, 6 bases remained unmatched. The CDR3 extends over 16 amino acids. The V gene's germline CDR1 is SGHRS and CDR2 YFSETQ. In nucleotides, the CDR3 is TGCGCCAGCAGCTTGGGGCCGGACAGGAGTAATGAAAAACTGTTTTTT. Protein product: CASSLGPDRSNEKLFF.

This chain uses TRBV28 with TRBJ1-2; no reliable D call. The CDR3 runs to 15 residues. V lost 5 bases and J lost 8, with 21 bases in between. Germline-derived CDR1 and CDR2 are MDHEN and SYDVKM. The CDR3 spells CASSPGSITARGYTF. In DNA form, the CDR3 reads TGTGCCAGCAGTCCCGGGTCTATTACGGCGAGGGGCTACACCTTC.

This clone was picked up a small number of times. Other nucleotide sequences from this sample produce the same CDR3. The gene calls are TRBV30 and TRBJ2-2; D ambiguous. The CDR3 loop spans 12 amino acids. Per germline, CDR1 GTSNPN and CDR2 SVGIG (reference sequence). Trimming left V 0 bases short and J 2 bases short, with 1 base between. The CDR3 region has the DNA TGTGCCTGGAGTGTAAACACCGGGGAGCTGTTTTTT. Its protein is CAWSVNTGELFF.

This clone was counted once. V is TRBV10-3 and J is TRBJ1-2, with D hard to call. The CDR3 loop spans 13 amino acids. Germline CDR1 and CDR2: ENHRY and SYGVKD. The V end was cut by 2 bases, the J end by 7 bases, with 11 bases between. The CDR3 spells CAISEPEARGYTF. The CDR3 DNA sequence: TGTGCCATCAGTGAGCCAGAGGCTCGTGGCTACACCTTC.

There are a few counts of this clone. The same CDR3 arises from other DNA sequences in this sample as well. This chain links TRBV7-9 with TRBJ1-1, with a tentative D call TRBD1 (5 bases). Germline CDR1 SEHNR, CDR2 FQNEAQ (reference sequence). V was pared by 3 bases and J by 1 base, with 9 bases between. The CDR3 runs to 14 residues. The chain's CDR3 is CASSLGRGNTEAFF. CDR3 DNA: TGTGCCAGCAGCTTGGGGAGGGGGAACACTGAAGCTTTCTTT.

The rearrangement joins TRBV5-1 to TRBJ1-1; 9 bases map to TRBD1. The junction had 7 bases not matched to a gene; V was cut back by 4 bases and J by 0 bases. Per the germline V gene, CDR1 is SGHRS and CDR2 is YFSETQ. This CDR3 is built from 16 residues. As DNA, the CDR3 is TGCGCCAGCAGCGACGGACAGGGGTTTATGAACACTGAAGCTTTCTTT. This sequence encodes CASSDGQGFMNTEAFF.

The V gene is TRBV19, the J gene TRBJ1-6; D not resolved. Per germline, CDR1 LNHDA and CDR2 SQIVND (reference sequence). The V and J ends lost 4 bases and 2 bases respectively, with 18 bases between them. CDR3 length: 18 amino acids. The CDR3 DNA follows: TGTGCCAGTAGTAAACGGGTTATAGGAAATACCTATAATTCACCCCTCCACTTT. It yields the protein CASSKRVIGNTYNSPLHF.

Note on this clone: Distinct nucleotide sequences in the sample also encode this CDR3. This chain uses TRBV5-1 with TRBJ2-5, with a possible D match to TRBD2 (5 bases). Germline loops: CDR1 SGHRS, CDR2 YFSETQ. The CDR3 length is 13 residues. V gave up 0 bases and J gave up 5 bases, with 8 bases separating them. CDR3 DNA sequence: TGCGCCAGCAGCTTGGGAGGCGGGGAGACCCAGTACTTC. Protein: CASSLGGGETQYF.

Concerning this clone: Other nucleotide sequences in the sample specify the same CDR3. This chain connects TRBV9 to TRBJ1-5; D uncertain. Trimming removed 1 base at V and 0 bases at J, with 5 bases between. The germline CDR1 and CDR2 sequences are SGDLS and YYNGEE. CDR3 length: 14 residues. The DNA for the CDR3 is TGTGCCAGCAGCGTATGGGATAGCAATCAGCCCCAGCATTTT. The encoded protein is CASSVWDSNQPQHF.

The CDR3 DNA reads TGTGCCAGCAGCGAAACCCGGGACAGGGGTCCCTATGGCTACACCTTC. Translation gives CASSETRDRGPYGYTF. This chain joins TRBV7-9 and TRBJ1-2, with 10 bases lining up with TRBD1. The germline CDR1 and CDR2 sequences are SEHNR and FQNEAQ (reference sequence). Germline trimming cut 5 bases from V and 4 bases from J; bases unmatched to any gene: 10. This CDR3 region has 16 residues.

Comment on this clone: Other DNA sequences in this specimen translate into the identical CDR3. The rearrangement uses TRBV6-5 and TRBJ2-7; 12 bases match TRBD1. This CDR3 is 15 amino acids long. With 2 bases clipped from V and 2 bases from J, the junction kept 1 base outside the gene matches. Germline V gene sequence: CDR1 MNHEY, CDR2 SVGAGI. The CDR3: CASSYRDRGPYEQYF. CDR3 nucleotides: TGTGCCAGCAGTTACAGGGACAGGGGGCCCTACGAGCAGTACTTC.

The chain couples TRBV15 to TRBJ1-3; D is perhaps TRBD1 (5 bases). The germline gives CDR1 LNHNV, CDR2 YYDKDF (reference sequence). Trimming removed 5 bases from V and 6 bases from J, with 20 bases in between. This CDR3 contains 16 residues. The DNA for the CDR3 is TGTGCCACCAGCCCCGCGAAGGGGATAATCTCAAACACCATATATTTT. This encodes CATSPAKGIISNTIYF.

This clone has only one observation. V is TRBV30 and J is TRBJ1-4; D remains ambiguous. The CDR3 has 14 residues. Germline V gene data show CDR1 as GTSNPN and CDR2 as SVGIG (reference sequence). The V gene lost 1 base and the J gene lost 7 bases, with 13 bases spanning the gap. As DNA, the CDR3 is TGTGCCTGGAGTGGGGGAGACGCAGGTGAAAAACTGTTTTTT. Translating gives CAWSGGDAGEKLFF.

The chain links TRBV5-1 to TRBJ2-2; perhaps TRBD1 as D (6 bases). Between the trimmed V and J ends, which lost 7 bases and 6 bases, there was a span of 19 bases. The CDR3 consists of 15 residues. The V gene's germline CDR1 is SGHRS and CDR2 YFSETQ. In DNA form, the CDR3 reads TGCGCCAGCTTCAGAGGACAGATGGCCCCCGGGGAGCTGTTTTTT. As protein: CASFRGQMAPGELFF. The whole variable domain, filled in from reference TRBV5-1 and TRBJ2-2, reads KAGVTQTPRYLIKTRGQQVTLSCSPISGHRSVSWYQQTPGQGLQFLFEYFSETQRNKGNFPGRFSGRQFSNSRSEMNVSTLELGDSALYLCASFRGQMAPGELFFGEGSRLTVL.

Turning to this clone: Within the sample, other DNA sequences also encode this same CDR3. The chain joins TRBV6-5 to TRBJ2-3; D not certain. V dropped 3 bases and J dropped 0 bases, with 7 bases sitting between them. Germline V gene data show CDR1 as MNHEY and CDR2 as SVGAGI. CDR3 length: 14 residues. For the CDR3, the DNA is TGTGCCAGCAGTTATAGGGCTAGCACAGATACGCAGTATTTT. The encoded protein is CASSYRASTDTQYF.

The chain uses TRBV5-4 and TRBJ1-3; 7 bases align to TRBD1. The CDR3 runs to 16 residues. V dropped 4 bases and J dropped 2; count of bases not matched to a gene: 9. Germline V lookup: CDR1 SGHNT, CDR2 YYREEE (reference sequence). CDR3 DNA sequence: TGTGCCAGCAGCCGGTCTCGTACAGGGGCTGGAAACACCATATATTTT. Translated, it gives CASSRSRTGAGNTIYF.

The V gene is TRBV4-1, the J gene TRBJ1-4; D is ambiguous. The germline gives CDR1 MGHRA, CDR2 YSYEKL. The CDR3 is made up of 14 amino acids. Trimming took 7 bases from V and 6 from J, leaving 15 bases between them. The CDR3 DNA sequence: TGCGCCAGCACCAACCCCTACCGGTATGAAAAACTGTTTTTT. This codes for CASTNPYRYEKLFF.

V is TRBV5-1 and J is TRBJ2-2; D tentatively fits TRBD1 or TRBD2 (5 bases each). Trimming took 0 bases from V and 4 from J, leaving 16 bases between them. This CDR3 has 17 amino acids. The germline CDR1 and CDR2 sequences are SGHRS and YFSETQ. Here the CDR3 DNA reads TGCGCCAGCAGCTTGGGTCTAGGGACGGGTGCCACCGGGGAGCTGTTTTTT. Its translation: CASSLGLGTGATGELFF. The full variable domain, its missing parts supplied by reference TRBV5-1 and TRBJ2-2, is KAGVTQTPRYLIKTRGQQVTLSCSPISGHRSVSWYQQTPGQGLQFLFEYFSETQRNKGNFPGRFSGRQFSNSRSEMNVSTLELGDSALYLCASSLGLGTGATGELFFGEGSRLTVL.

The chain combines TRBV5-1 with TRBJ1-2, with D perhaps matching TRBD1 (5 bases). The CDR3 extends over 12 amino acids. CDR1 and CDR2 from the germline V gene are SGHRS and YFSETQ. V shed 4 bases and J shed 8 bases, with 12 bases lying between them. The CDR3: CASSPGHEGYTF. In DNA, the CDR3 is TGCGCCAGCAGCCCTGGACACGAGGGCTACACCTTC.